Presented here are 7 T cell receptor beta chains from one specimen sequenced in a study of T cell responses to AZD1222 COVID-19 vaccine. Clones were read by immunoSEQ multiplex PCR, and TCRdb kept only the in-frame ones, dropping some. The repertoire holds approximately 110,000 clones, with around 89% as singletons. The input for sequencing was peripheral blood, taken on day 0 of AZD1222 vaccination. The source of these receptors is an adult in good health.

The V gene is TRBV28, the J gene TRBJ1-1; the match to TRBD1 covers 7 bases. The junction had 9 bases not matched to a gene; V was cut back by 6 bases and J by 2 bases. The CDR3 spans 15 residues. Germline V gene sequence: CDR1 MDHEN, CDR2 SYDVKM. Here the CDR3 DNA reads TGTGCCAGCAGAGCCCCCGACAGGGATAACACTGAAGCTTTCTTT. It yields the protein CASRAPDRDNTEAFF.

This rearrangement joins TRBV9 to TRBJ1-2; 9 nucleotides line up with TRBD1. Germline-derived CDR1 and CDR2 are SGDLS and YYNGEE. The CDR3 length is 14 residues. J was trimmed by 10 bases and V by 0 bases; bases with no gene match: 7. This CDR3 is CASSVGGWTGAYTF. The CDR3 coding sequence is TGTGCCAGCAGCGTAGGGGGGTGGACAGGGGCCTACACCTTC.

CDR3 DNA sequence: TGTGCCAGCAGCCCGTGGGTCACCGGGGAGCTGTTTTTT. This sequence encodes CASSPWVTGELFF. V and J are TRBV7-8 and TRBJ2-2; D unclear. Trimming shortened V by 5 bases and J by 4 bases, and 8 bases separated the two germline ends. CDR1 SGHVS and CDR2 FQNEAQ come from the germline V gene. The CDR3 totals 13 residues.

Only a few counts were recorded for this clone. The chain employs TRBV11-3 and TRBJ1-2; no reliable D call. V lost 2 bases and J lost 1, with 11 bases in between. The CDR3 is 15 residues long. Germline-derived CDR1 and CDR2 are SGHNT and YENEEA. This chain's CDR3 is CASSLLAGVNYGYTF. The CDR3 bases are TGTGCCAGCAGCTTACTGGCAGGTGTTAACTATGGCTACACCTTC.

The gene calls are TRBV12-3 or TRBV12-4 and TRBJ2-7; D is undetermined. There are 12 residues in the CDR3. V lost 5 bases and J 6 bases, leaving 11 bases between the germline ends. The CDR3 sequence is CASSRVGTEQYF. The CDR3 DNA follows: TGTGCCAGCAGTAGGGTAGGAACCGAGCAGTACTTC.

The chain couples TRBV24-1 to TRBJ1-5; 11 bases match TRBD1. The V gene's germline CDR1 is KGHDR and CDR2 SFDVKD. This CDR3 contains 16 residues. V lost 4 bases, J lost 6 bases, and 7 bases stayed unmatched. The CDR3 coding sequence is TGTGCCACCAGTGAGTCCGGACAGGGGGCTAGTCAGCCCCAGCATTTT. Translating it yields CATSESGQGASQPQHF.

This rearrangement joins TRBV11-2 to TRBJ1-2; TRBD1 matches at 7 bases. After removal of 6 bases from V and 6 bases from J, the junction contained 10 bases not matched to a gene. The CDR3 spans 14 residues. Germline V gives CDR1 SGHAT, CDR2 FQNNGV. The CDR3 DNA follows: TGTGCCAGCAGTTCTCCGGGAAGGGGGCATGGCTACACCTTC. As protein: CASSSPGRGHGYTF.